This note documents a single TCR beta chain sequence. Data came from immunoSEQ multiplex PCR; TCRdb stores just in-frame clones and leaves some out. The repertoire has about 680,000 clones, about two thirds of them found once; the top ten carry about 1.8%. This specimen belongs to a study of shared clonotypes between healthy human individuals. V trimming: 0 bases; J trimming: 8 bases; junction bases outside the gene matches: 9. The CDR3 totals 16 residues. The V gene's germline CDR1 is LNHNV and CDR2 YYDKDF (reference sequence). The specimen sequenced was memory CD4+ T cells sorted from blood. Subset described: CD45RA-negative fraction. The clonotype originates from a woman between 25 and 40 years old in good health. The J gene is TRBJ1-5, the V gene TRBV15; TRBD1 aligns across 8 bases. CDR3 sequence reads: CATSRDYSGGLEPQHF. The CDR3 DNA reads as TGTGCCACCAGCAGAGATTATTCAGGGGGCTTAGAGCCCCAGCATTTT.